The rows below give T cell receptor beta chains drawn from one sample of a study of early stage breast cancer tumors. The method was immunoSEQ multiplex PCR; TCRdb's version includes in-frame clones alone and lacks a portion of them. The sample records roughly 48,000 clones, around 83% being singletons. The sequencing input was blood. Receptors originate from a person in their fifties with breast cancer. Both conserved end residues are part of each CDR3. A D gene is named only where the DNA matches it firmly. Clone size is given for some rows only: seen once, a few or many times, or a class if the clone is expanded.

TRBD2	TRBV29-1	TRBJ2-5	NA	CSVFSGGRWETQYF	TGCAGCGTTTTTAGCGGGGGGCGATGGGAGACCCAGTACTTC
NA	TRBV20-1	TRBJ2-7	NA	CSGQRSYEQYF	TGCAGCGGACAGCGCTCCTACGAGCAGTACTTC
NA	TRBV25-1	TRBJ1-1	NA	CASSALSGDGYGAFF	TGTGCCAGCAGTGCTTTGTCAGGGGACGGTTATGGAGCTTTCTTT
NA	TRBV10-1	TRBJ2-1	NA	CASSDSGQQFF	TGCGCCAGCAGTGATTCCGGACAGCAGTTCTTC
TRBD1	TRBV30	TRBJ1-5	NA	CAWGTGNQPQHF	TGTGCCTGGGGGACAGGGAATCAGCCCCAGCATTTT
TRBD1	TRBV5-1	TRBJ2-3	NA	CASSLQGARTDTQYF	TGCGCCAGCAGCCTACAGGGGGCGCGGACAGATACGCAGTATTTT
TRBD1	TRBV10-3	TRBJ1-5	NA	CAIGGQSGNQPQHF	TGTGCCATCGGGGGACAGTCGGGCAATCAGCCCCAGCATTTT
NA	TRBV5-1	TRBJ1-2	once	CASSLAGYYGYTF	TGCGCCAGCAGCTTGGCCGGATACTATGGCTACACCTTC
NA	TRBV10-3	TRBJ1-2	medium-sized	CAISDTYGIGYTF	TGTGCCATCAGTGATACATACGGCATTGGCTACACCTTC
NA	TRBV9	TRBJ1-1	NA	CASSVATGYESTEAFF	TGTGCCAGCAGCGTAGCGACAGGCTATGAATCGACTGAAGCTTTCTTT
NA	TRBV18	TRBJ1-1	NA	CASSKEIAQFWNTEAFF	TGTGCCAGCTCCAAAGAAATCGCGCAATTCTGGAACACTGAAGCTTTCTTT
NA	TRBV7-9	TRBJ2-5	NA	CASSQRARGETQYF	TGTGCCAGCAGCCAACGGGCTCGGGGAGAGACCCAGTACTTC
NA	TRBV2	TRBJ1-5	NA	CASSLEAGGNQPQHF	TGTGCCAGCAGTCTTGAAGCGGGTGGGAATCAGCCCCAGCATTTT
TRBD1	TRBV18	TRBJ2-2	NA	CASSPRQGGNTGELFF	TGTGCCAGCTCACCACGACAGGGGGGTAACACCGGGGAGCTGTTTTTT
NA	TRBV2	TRBJ2-5	NA	CASSEVRETQYF	TGTGCCAGCAGTGAAGTCAGAGAGACCCAGTACTTC
NA	TRBV7-2	TRBJ1-6	few	CASSQQENSPLHF	TGTGCCAGCAGCCAGCAGGAGAATTCACCCCTCCACTTT
TRBD2	TRBV7-7	TRBJ2-3	NA	CASSILPGTSGTDTQYF	TGTGCTAGCAGCATTCTACCCGGGACTAGCGGCACAGATACGCAGTATTTT
TRBD2	TRBV27	TRBJ2-1	NA	CASRSTAGGRGNEQFF	TGTGCCAGCAGGTCGACGGCGGGAGGGAGGGGGAATGAGCAGTTCTTC
NA	TRBV6-5	TRBJ2-7	NA	CASSYSVAGPYEQYF	TGTGCCAGCAGTTACTCGGTGGCAGGGCCCTACGAGCAGTACTTC
NA	TRBV7-2	TRBJ2-2	once	CAYTPPGELFF	TGTGCCTACACACCCCCCGGGGAGCTGTTTTTT
TRBD2	TRBV6-5	TRBJ2-3	NA	CASSYIAGGLTDTQYF	TGTGCCAGCAGTTACATAGCGGGAGGGCTGACAGATACGCAGTATTTT
NA	TRBV7-2	TRBJ2-7	NA	CASSLTTGLSYEQYF	TGTGCCAGCAGCTTAACGACAGGACTTTCCTACGAGCAGTACTTC
NA	TRBV28	TRBJ1-5	NA	CASSRRTHEINQPQHF	TGTGCCAGCAGTAGAAGGACCCATGAAATCAATCAGCCCCAGCATTTT
TRBD2	TRBV28	TRBJ2-5	NA	CASSLILAGGRETQYF	TGTGCCAGCAGTTTAATCCTAGCGGGGGGGCGGGAGACCCAGTACTTC
NA	TRBV27	TRBJ1-4	NA	CASSLLPKGMSEKLFF	TGTGCCAGCAGTCTACTTCCCAAGGGGATGAGTGAAAAACTGTTTTTT
TRBD1	TRBV4-3	TRBJ2-7	NA	CASSQDSTGGPYEQYF	TGCGCCAGCAGCCAGGATTCGACAGGGGGCCCCTACGAGCAGTACTTC
NA	TRBV7-9	TRBJ2-7	few	CASSKGQNYEQYF	TGTGCCAGCAGCAAAGGACAGAACTACGAGCAGTACTTC
TRBD2	TRBV25-1	TRBJ2-5	NA	CASSGGGVQYF	TGTGCCAGCAGTGGGGGAGGGGTCCAGTACTTC
NA	TRBV27	TRBJ1-6	NA	CASSLGSRAGKNSPLHF	TGTGCCAGCAGTTTAGGGAGTAGGGCAGGGAAAAATTCACCCCTCCACTTT
TRBD2	TRBV7-9	TRBJ2-7	NA	CASSSRGRENYEQYF	TGTGCCAGCAGCTCCCGTGGGCGGGAGAACTACGAGCAGTACTTC
NA	TRBV4-3	TRBJ1-1	NA	CASSQEDRIGLDTEAFF	TGCGCCAGCAGCCAAGAGGACCGAATCGGGCTTGACACTGAAGCTTTCTTT
TRBD1	TRBV18	TRBJ1-6	NA	CASSPLTGDNSPLHF	TGTGCCAGCTCACCACTCACAGGGGACAATTCACCCCTCCACTTT
NA	TRBV28	TRBJ1-3	NA	CASSLTDSGNTIYF	TGTGCCAGCAGCCTCACTGACTCTGGAAACACCATATATTTT
NA	TRBV19	TRBJ1-6	NA	CASSSTSSYNSPLHF	TGTGCCAGTAGTTCGACATCCTCCTATAATTCACCCCTCCACTTT
NA	TRBV13	TRBJ2-1	NA	CASSLGGGDYNEQFF	TGTGCCAGCAGCTTAGGAGGGGGGGACTACAATGAGCAGTTCTTC
NA	TRBV2	TRBJ2-1	NA	CASTETGEHYNEQFF	TGTGCCAGCACCGAAACCGGGGAGCATTACAATGAGCAGTTCTTC
NA	TRBV10-1	TRBJ2-1	NA	CASSTTGEAPFYNEQFF	TGCGCCAGCAGTACAACAGGGGAGGCCCCGTTCTACAATGAGCAGTTCTTC
NA	TRBV6-1	TRBJ1-1	NA	CASSMTGNTEAFF	TGTGCCAGCAGCATGACAGGGAACACTGAAGCTTTCTTT
NA	TRBV10-3	TRBJ2-1	NA	CATALSFVYNEQFF	TGTGCCACCGCGCTAAGCTTCGTCTACAATGAGCAGTTCTTC
NA	TRBV28	TRBJ2-3	NA	CASIGAGNTQYF	TGTGCCAGCATAGGGGCTGGAAATACGCAGTATTTT
NA	TRBV1	TRBJ1-6	NA	CTSSQDGYSPLHF	TGCACCAGCAGCCAAGATGGCTATTCACCCCTCCACTTT
TRBD2	TRBV7-9	TRBJ2-5	NA	CASSLDLAGVLETQYF	TGTGCCAGCAGCTTAGACCTAGCGGGAGTATTAGAGACCCAGTACTTC
TRBD1	TRBV19	TRBJ2-3	NA	CASSGTGGTFSTDTQYF	TGTGCCAGTTCCGGGACAGGGGGAACCTTTAGCACAGATACGCAGTATTTT
NA	TRBV19	TRBJ2-7	NA	CASSPFAPSGEQYF	TGTGCCAGTAGCCCCTTTGCGCCCTCGGGCGAGCAGTACTTC
NA	TRBV27	TRBJ1-1	NA	CASSLRGGEAFF	TGTGCCAGCAGTTTAAGGGGTGGTGAAGCTTTCTTT
NA	TRBV30	TRBJ1-2	NA	CAWSNRVGYTF	TGTGCCTGGAGTAACCGGGTCGGCTACACCTTC
NA	TRBV2	TRBJ1-5	NA	CASSDRDSNQPQHF	TGTGCCAGCAGTGACCGGGACAGCAATCAGCCCCAGCATTTT
NA	TRBV28	TRBJ2-6	NA	CATTSGSGANVLTF	TGTGCCACCACCAGCGGGTCTGGGGCCAACGTCCTGACTTTC
NA	TRBV4-1	TRBJ2-7	NA	CASSQEPAGTGEQYF	TGCGCCAGCAGCCAAGAGCCGGCGGGAACGGGGGAGCAGTACTTC
NA	TRBV11-2	TRBJ2-1	NA	CASSSRGHEQFF	TGTGCCAGCAGCTCAAGGGGTCATGAGCAGTTCTTC
NA	TRBV7-8	TRBJ1-1	NA	CASSLAPRNTEAFF	TGTGCCAGCAGCTTAGCCCCCCGTAACACTGAAGCTTTCTTT
NA	TRBV7-2	TRBJ2-7	NA	CASSPQEGGGMLNSYEQYF	TGTGCCAGCAGCCCCCAAGAGGGAGGGGGCATGCTTAACTCCTACGAGCAGTACTTC
NA	TRBV30	TRBJ2-3	NA	CAWSRLEVADTQYF	TGTGCCTGGAGTAGGCTAGAAGTCGCAGATACGCAGTATTTT